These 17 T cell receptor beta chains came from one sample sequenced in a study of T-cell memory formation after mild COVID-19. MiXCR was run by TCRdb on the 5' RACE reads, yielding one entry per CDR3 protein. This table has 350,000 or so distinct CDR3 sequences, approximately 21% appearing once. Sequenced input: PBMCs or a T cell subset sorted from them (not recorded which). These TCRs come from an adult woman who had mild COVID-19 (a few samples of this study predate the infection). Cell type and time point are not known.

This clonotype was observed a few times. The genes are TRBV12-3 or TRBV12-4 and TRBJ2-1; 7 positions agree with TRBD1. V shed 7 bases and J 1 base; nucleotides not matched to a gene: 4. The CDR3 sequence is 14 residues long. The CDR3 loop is CASTETGSYNEQFF. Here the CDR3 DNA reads TGTGCCAGCACCGAGACAGGGTCCTACAATGAGCAGTTCTTC.

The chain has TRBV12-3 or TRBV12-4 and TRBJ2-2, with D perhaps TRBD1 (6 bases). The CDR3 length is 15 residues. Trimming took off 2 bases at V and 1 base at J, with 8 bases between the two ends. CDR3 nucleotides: TGTGCCAGCAGTTTAAGGACAGTGAACACCGGGGAGCTGTTTTTT. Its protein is CASSLRTVNTGELFF.

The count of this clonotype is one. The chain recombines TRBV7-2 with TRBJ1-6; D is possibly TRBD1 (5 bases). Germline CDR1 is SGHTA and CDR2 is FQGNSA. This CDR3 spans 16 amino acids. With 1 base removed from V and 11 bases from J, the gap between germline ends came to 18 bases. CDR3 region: CASSLGWGRRHAPLHF. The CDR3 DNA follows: TGTGCCAGCAGCTTAGGGTGGGGGAGACGTCATGCACCCCTCCACTTT.

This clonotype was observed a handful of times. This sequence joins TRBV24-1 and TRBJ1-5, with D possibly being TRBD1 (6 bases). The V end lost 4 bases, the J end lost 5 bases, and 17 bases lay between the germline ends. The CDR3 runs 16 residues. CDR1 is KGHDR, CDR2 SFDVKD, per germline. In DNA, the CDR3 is TGTGCCACCAGTGAGGGGGCAAAGGATATGGATCAGCCCCAGCATTTT. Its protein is CATSEGAKDMDQPQHF.

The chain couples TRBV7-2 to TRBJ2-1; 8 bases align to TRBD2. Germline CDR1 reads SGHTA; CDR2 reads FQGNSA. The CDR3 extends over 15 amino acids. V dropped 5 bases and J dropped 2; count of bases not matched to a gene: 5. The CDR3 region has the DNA TGTGCCAGCAGCATGACTAGCGCTACCTACAATGAGCAGTTCTTC. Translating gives CASSMTSATYNEQFF.

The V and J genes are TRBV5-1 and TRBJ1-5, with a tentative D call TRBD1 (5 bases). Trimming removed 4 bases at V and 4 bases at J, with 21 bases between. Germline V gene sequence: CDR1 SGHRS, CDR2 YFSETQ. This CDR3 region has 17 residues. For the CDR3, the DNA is TGCGCCAGCAGCCCAAGTAAGGGACCCTTTAGTAATCAGCCCCAGCATTTT. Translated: CASSPSKGPFSNQPQHF.

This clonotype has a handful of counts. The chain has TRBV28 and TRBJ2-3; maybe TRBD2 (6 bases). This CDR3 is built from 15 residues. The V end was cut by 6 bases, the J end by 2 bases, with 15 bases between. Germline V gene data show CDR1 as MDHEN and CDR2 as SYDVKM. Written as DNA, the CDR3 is TGTGCCAGCAGCCTAGAGGCGGGACCCACAGATACGCAGTATTTT. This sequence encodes CASSLEAGPTDTQYF.

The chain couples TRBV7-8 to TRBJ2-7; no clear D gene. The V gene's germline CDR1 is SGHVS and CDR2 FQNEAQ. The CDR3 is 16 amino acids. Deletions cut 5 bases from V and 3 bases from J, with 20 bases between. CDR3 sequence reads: CASSPHRLVRVYEQYF. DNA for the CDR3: TGTGCCAGCAGCCCCCACCGGTTGGTTAGAGTCTACGAGCAGTACTTC.

The CDR3 coding sequence is TGTGCCAGCAGCCCTGGTCCCCAGGACGGAGCTTTCTTT. Amino acid sequence: CASSPGPQDGAFF. This chain connects TRBV7-2 to TRBJ1-1, with D unclear. The CDR3 length is 13 residues. The ends were cut back, 5 bases at V and 10 bases at J, with 17 bases in the middle. The germline CDR1 and CDR2 sequences are SGHTA and FQGNSA.

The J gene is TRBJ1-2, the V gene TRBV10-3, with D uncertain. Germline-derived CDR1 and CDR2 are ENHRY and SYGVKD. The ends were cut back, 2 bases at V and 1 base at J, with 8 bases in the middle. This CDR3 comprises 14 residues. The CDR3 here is CAISEGGDNYGYTF. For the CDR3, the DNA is TGTGCCATCAGTGAGGGCGGGGATAACTATGGCTACACCTTC.

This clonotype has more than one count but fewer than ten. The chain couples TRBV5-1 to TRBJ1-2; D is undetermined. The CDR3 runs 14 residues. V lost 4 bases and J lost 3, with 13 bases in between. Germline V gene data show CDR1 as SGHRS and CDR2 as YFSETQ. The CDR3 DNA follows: TGCGCCAGCAGCCCCTCGAGCGGAGACTATGGCTACACCTTC. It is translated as CASSPSSGDYGYTF.

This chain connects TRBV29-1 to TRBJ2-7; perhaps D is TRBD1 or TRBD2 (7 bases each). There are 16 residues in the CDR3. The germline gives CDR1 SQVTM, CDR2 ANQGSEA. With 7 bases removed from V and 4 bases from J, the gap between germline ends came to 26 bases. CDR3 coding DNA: TGCAGCGCCCGAGGGGGCCAGCGGGACAAGTGGTACGAGCAGTACTTC. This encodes CSARGGQRDKWYEQYF.

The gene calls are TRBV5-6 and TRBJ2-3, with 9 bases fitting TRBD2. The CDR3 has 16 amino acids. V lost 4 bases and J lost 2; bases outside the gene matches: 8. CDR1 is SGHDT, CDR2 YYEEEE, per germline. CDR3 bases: TGTGCCAGCAGCCTATCGGCTAGCGGGGCCACAGATACGCAGTATTTT. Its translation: CASSLSASGATDTQYF.

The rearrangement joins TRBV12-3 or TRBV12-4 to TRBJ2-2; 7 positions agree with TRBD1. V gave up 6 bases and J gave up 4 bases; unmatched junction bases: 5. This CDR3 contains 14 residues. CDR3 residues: CASRWTGFTGELFF. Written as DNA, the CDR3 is TGTGCCAGCAGATGGACAGGTTTCACCGGGGAGCTGTTTTTT.

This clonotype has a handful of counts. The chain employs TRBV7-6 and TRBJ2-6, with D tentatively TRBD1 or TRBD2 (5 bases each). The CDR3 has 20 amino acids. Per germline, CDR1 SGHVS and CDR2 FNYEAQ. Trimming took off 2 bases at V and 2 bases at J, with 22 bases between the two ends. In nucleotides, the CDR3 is TGTGCCAGCAGCTTATTATCGGCAGGGACCTTTGTCCCTGGGGCCAACGTCCTGACTTTC. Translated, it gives CASSLLSAGTFVPGANVLTF.

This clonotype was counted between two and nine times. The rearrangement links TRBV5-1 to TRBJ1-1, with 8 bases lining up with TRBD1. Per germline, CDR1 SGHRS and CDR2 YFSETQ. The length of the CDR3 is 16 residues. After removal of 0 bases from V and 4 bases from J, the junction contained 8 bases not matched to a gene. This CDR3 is CASSLGQGAIGTEAFF. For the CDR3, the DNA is TGCGCCAGCAGCTTGGGTCAGGGGGCGATTGGCACTGAAGCTTTCTTT.

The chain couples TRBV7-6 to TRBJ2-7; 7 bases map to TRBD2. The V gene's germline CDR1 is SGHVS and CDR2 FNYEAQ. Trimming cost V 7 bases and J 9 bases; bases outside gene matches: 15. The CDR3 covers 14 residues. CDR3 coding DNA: TGTGCCAGCACCACCGGGACTATCGGGATCGGGCAGTACTTC. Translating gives CASTTGTIGIGQYF.